Listed below are T cell receptor beta chains from one sample, sequenced in a study of vaccination effects on CD4 cells after COVID-19. Their specific antigens are unknown. Assay: immunoSEQ multiplex PCR; the TCRdb copy retains only in-frame clones and omits some. The sample lists approximately 45,000 clones, 70% to 75% occurring once. The specimen comprised CD4+ T cells from PBMCs cultured without peptide, sampled before COVID-19 vaccination. The source is a human donor who had a prior SARS-CoV-2 infection. CDR3s include the opening cysteine and the closing phenylalanine or tryptophan. Each record gives: D gene, clone size, J gene, V gene, CDR3 protein, CDR3 DNA. A D gene is named only where the DNA matches it firmly. Not all rows give a size; the values are once, few, many and, for expanded clones, a class.

D gene: -
clone size: -
J gene: TRBJ2-7
V gene: TRBV29-1
CDR3 protein: CSVVPSGVPNEQYF
CDR3 DNA: TGCAGCGTTGTTCCGTCAGGGGTTCCGAACGAGCAGTACTTC

D gene: TRBD1
clone size: -
J gene: TRBJ2-5
V gene: TRBV3-1/TRBV3-2
CDR3 protein: CASRGQGGETQYF
CDR3 DNA: TGTGCCAGCAGGGGACAGGGAGGAGAGACCCAGTACTTC

D gene: -
clone size: -
J gene: TRBJ1-4
V gene: TRBV6-1
CDR3 protein: CASSDRALDEKLFF
CDR3 DNA: TGTGCCAGCAGTGACAGGGCTCTCGATGAAAAACTGTTTTTT

D gene: -
clone size: -
J gene: TRBJ2-2
V gene: TRBV9
CDR3 protein: CASSVGGVPGELFF
CDR3 DNA: TGTGCCAGCAGCGTAGGGGGGGTCCCCGGGGAGCTGTTTTTT

D gene: -
clone size: -
J gene: TRBJ2-3
V gene: TRBV18
CDR3 protein: CASSRGTGTTDTQYF
CDR3 DNA: TGTGCCAGCTCACGTGGAACAGGGACCACAGATACGCAGTATTTT

D gene: -
clone size: -
J gene: TRBJ2-5
V gene: TRBV12-3/TRBV12-4
CDR3 protein: CASSFSGQETQYF
CDR3 DNA: TGTGCCAGCAGTTTTTCAGGACAAGAGACCCAGTACTTC

D gene: -
clone size: -
J gene: TRBJ1-6
V gene: TRBV15
CDR3 protein: CATSPAGGIYNSPLHF
CDR3 DNA: TGTGCCACCAGCCCGGCGGGGGGCATTTATAATTCACCCCTCCACTTT

D gene: TRBD1
clone size: -
J gene: TRBJ2-7
V gene: TRBV16
CDR3 protein: CASSPDRANSYEQYF
CDR3 DNA: TGTGCCAGCAGCCCTGACAGGGCAAACTCCTACGAGCAGTACTTC

D gene: TRBD2
clone size: -
J gene: TRBJ2-7
V gene: TRBV29-1
CDR3 protein: CSVMRGLANEQYF
CDR3 DNA: TGCAGCGTCATGCGGGGACTAGCGAACGAGCAGTACTTC

D gene: -
clone size: -
J gene: TRBJ2-7
V gene: TRBV5-1
CDR3 protein: CASSPGTVSSYEQYF
CDR3 DNA: TGCGCCAGCAGCCCCGGGACGGTTAGCTCCTACGAGCAGTACTTC

D gene: TRBD1
clone size: -
J gene: TRBJ2-7
V gene: TRBV2
CDR3 protein: CASSPDRVYEQYF
CDR3 DNA: TGTGCCAGCAGTCCTGACAGGGTGTACGAGCAGTACTTC

D gene: -
clone size: -
J gene: TRBJ1-5
V gene: TRBV7-2
CDR3 protein: CASSYDLGRPQHF
CDR3 DNA: TGTGCCAGCAGCTACGACCTCGGGAGGCCCCAGCATTTT

D gene: -
clone size: -
J gene: TRBJ1-3
V gene: TRBV28
CDR3 protein: CASSWGGGITSGNTIYF
CDR3 DNA: TGTGCCAGCAGTTGGGGTGGGGGCATCACCTCTGGAAACACCATATATTTT

D gene: -
clone size: -
J gene: TRBJ1-3
V gene: TRBV27
CDR3 protein: CASSHGTELLHSGNTIYF
CDR3 DNA: TGTGCCAGCAGTCACGGGACCGAACTGCTCCACTCTGGAAACACCATATATTTT

D gene: TRBD1
clone size: -
J gene: TRBJ1-2
V gene: TRBV3-1/TRBV3-2
CDR3 protein: CASSLRTGNVYYGYTF
CDR3 DNA: TGTGCCAGCAGCCTCCGGACAGGGAACGTCTACTATGGCTACACCTTC

D gene: TRBD1
clone size: -
J gene: TRBJ1-1
V gene: TRBV6-5
CDR3 protein: CASSPGTGPEAFF
CDR3 DNA: TGTGCCAGCAGTCCTGGGACAGGGCCTGAAGCTTTCTTT

D gene: -
clone size: -
J gene: TRBJ1-1
V gene: TRBV7-9
CDR3 protein: CASSLFGAIMNTEAFF
CDR3 DNA: TGTGCCAGCAGCTTATTCGGGGCTATCATGAACACTGAAGCTTTCTTT

D gene: -
clone size: few
J gene: TRBJ1-1
V gene: TRBV14
CDR3 protein: CASSQARARALNTEAFF
CDR3 DNA: TGTGCCAGCAGCCAAGCCAGGGCGAGGGCGTTGAACACTGAAGCTTTCTTT

D gene: TRBD1
clone size: -
J gene: TRBJ2-1
V gene: TRBV3-1/TRBV3-2
CDR3 protein: CASSQDRGTGRSYNEQFF
CDR3 DNA: TGTGCCAGCAGCCAAGATCGAGGGACAGGGCGCTCCTACAATGAGCAGTTCTTC

D gene: -
clone size: -
J gene: TRBJ1-1
V gene: TRBV2
CDR3 protein: CASSEGVNTEAFF
CDR3 DNA: TGTGCCAGCAGTGAAGGGGTAAACACTGAAGCTTTCTTT

D gene: -
clone size: -
J gene: TRBJ1-1
V gene: TRBV5-6
CDR3 protein: CASSLPWQGSTGAFF
CDR3 DNA: TGTGCCAGCAGCTTGCCCTGGCAGGGTAGTACGGGAGCTTTCTTT

D gene: -
clone size: -
J gene: TRBJ1-2
V gene: TRBV27
CDR3 protein: CASSGGGYTF
CDR3 DNA: TGTGCCAGCAGCGGAGGGGGCTACACCTTC

D gene: TRBD2
clone size: -
J gene: TRBJ2-2
V gene: TRBV4-2
CDR3 protein: CASSQGHLSGSTGELFF
CDR3 DNA: TGTGCCAGCAGCCAAGGCCACCTTAGCGGGAGCACCGGGGAGCTGTTTTTT

D gene: -
clone size: -
J gene: TRBJ2-7
V gene: TRBV9
CDR3 protein: CASSPGTALGYEQYF
CDR3 DNA: TGTGCCAGCAGCCCGGGGACTGCCCTTGGCTACGAGCAGTACTTC

D gene: -
clone size: -
J gene: TRBJ2-2
V gene: TRBV18
CDR3 protein: CASSPSGDNTGELFF
CDR3 DNA: TGTGCCAGCTCACCGTCCGGGGACAACACCGGGGAGCTGTTTTTT

D gene: -
clone size: -
J gene: TRBJ2-2
V gene: TRBV10-2
CDR3 protein: CASRWAANTGELFF
CDR3 DNA: TGCGCCAGCAGATGGGCCGCGAACACCGGGGAGCTGTTTTTT

D gene: -
clone size: few
J gene: TRBJ1-1
V gene: TRBV7-5
CDR3 protein: CARSYKRRWTEAFF
CDR3 DNA: TGTGCCAGAAGCTACAAACGCAGGTGGACTGAAGCTTTCTTT

D gene: TRBD1
clone size: -
J gene: TRBJ2-7
V gene: TRBV30
CDR3 protein: CAWTRPDRGTYEQYF
CDR3 DNA: TGTGCCTGGACCCGACCGGACAGGGGGACCTACGAGCAGTACTTC

D gene: TRBD2
clone size: -
J gene: TRBJ2-7
V gene: TRBV15
CDR3 protein: CATSSLGTSGYEQYF
CDR3 DNA: TGTGCCACCAGCAGTCTCGGGACTAGCGGCTACGAGCAGTACTTC

D gene: -
clone size: -
J gene: TRBJ2-7
V gene: TRBV18
CDR3 protein: CASSLGPRVYEQYF
CDR3 DNA: TGTGCCAGCTCGCTCGGACCACGGGTCTACGAGCAGTACTTC

D gene: -
clone size: -
J gene: TRBJ2-3
V gene: TRBV6-2/TRBV6-3
CDR3 protein: CASSHPEGEGTTDTQYF
CDR3 DNA: TGTGCCAGCAGTCACCCCGAGGGGGAGGGGACGACAGATACGCAGTATTTT

D gene: -
clone size: -
J gene: TRBJ2-3
V gene: TRBV30
CDR3 protein: CAWSWTAASTDTQYF
CDR3 DNA: TGTGCCTGGAGTTGGACAGCGGCTAGCACAGATACGCAGTATTTT

D gene: -
clone size: -
J gene: TRBJ2-4
V gene: TRBV18
CDR3 protein: CASSPRDSLAKNIQYF
CDR3 DNA: TGTGCCAGCTCACCCAGGGACTCCTTAGCCAAAAACATTCAGTACTTC

D gene: -
clone size: -
J gene: TRBJ1-2
V gene: TRBV19
CDR3 protein: CASSYGEGGYGYTF
CDR3 DNA: TGTGCCAGTAGTTACGGCGAGGGCGGCTATGGCTACACCTTC

D gene: -
clone size: few
J gene: TRBJ1-6
V gene: TRBV7-8
CDR3 protein: CASSLGTVYNSPLHF
CDR3 DNA: TGTGCCAGCAGCTTAGGGACAGTTTATAATTCACCCCTCCACTTT

D gene: -
clone size: -
J gene: TRBJ2-5
V gene: TRBV18
CDR3 protein: CASSPYEVGETQYF
CDR3 DNA: TGTGCCAGCTCACCGTACGAGGTTGGGGAGACCCAGTACTTC

D gene: -
clone size: -
J gene: TRBJ2-1
V gene: TRBV18
CDR3 protein: CASSFESSYNEQFF
CDR3 DNA: TGTGCCAGCTCGTTCGAAAGCTCCTACAATGAGCAGTTCTTC

D gene: -
clone size: -
J gene: TRBJ2-7
V gene: TRBV12-3/TRBV12-4
CDR3 protein: CASSFFQDYEQYF
CDR3 DNA: TGTGCCAGCAGTTTCTTTCAAGACTACGAGCAGTACTTC

D gene: TRBD2
clone size: few
J gene: TRBJ2-7
V gene: TRBV5-4
CDR3 protein: CASSQGLAHSSYEQYF
CDR3 DNA: TGTGCCAGCAGCCAGGGACTAGCCCACAGCTCCTACGAGCAGTACTTC

D gene: -
clone size: once
J gene: TRBJ1-5
V gene: TRBV7-8
CDR3 protein: CASSLGSIGAGSFSPQHF
CDR3 DNA: TGTGCCAGCAGCTTAGGGAGCATTGGGGCGGGGTCTTTTTCGCCCCAGCATTTT